This TCR beta chain was found in a study of T cell responses to AZD1222 COVID-19 vaccine. General study results and limits: In the spike-specific TCR repertoire, nearly half reportedly target unmutated variant regions. All repertoire sampling was performed exclusively after the peak T cell response. CD4 TCRs covered the whole spike, strongest at regions 160-218 and 743-854.

Here immunoSEQ multiplex PCR was the method, and the copy in TCRdb shows in-frame clones only, minus some. The data show some 150,000 clones, approximately 85% seen once. As to this clone: Its antigen is currently unknown.

The TCR originated in an adult in good health. This specimen consisted of peripheral blood, obtained on day 0 of MenACWY control vaccination.

CDR3 in DNA: TGTGCCAGCAAACCGCTAGCGGAAGAGACCCAGTACTTC. Residues: CASKPLAEETQYF. This chain joins TRBV5-6 and TRBJ2-5; 7 bases match TRBD2. The CDR3 length is 13 residues. J gave up 3 bases and V 6 bases, and 5 bases lay outside the gene matches. CDR1 is SGHDT and CDR2 is YYEEEE in the germline V gene.